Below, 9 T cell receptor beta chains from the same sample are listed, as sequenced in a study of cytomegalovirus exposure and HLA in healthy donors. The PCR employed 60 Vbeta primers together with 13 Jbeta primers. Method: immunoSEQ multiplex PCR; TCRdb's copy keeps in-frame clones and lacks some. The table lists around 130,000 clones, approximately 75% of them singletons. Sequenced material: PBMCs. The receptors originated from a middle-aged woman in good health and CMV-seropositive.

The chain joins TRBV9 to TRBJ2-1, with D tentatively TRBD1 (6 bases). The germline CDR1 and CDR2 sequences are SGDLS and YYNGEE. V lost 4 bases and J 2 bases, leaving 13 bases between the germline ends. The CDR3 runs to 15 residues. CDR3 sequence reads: CASSPGAETYNEQFF. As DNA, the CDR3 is TGTGCCAGCAGCCCAGGGGCGGAAACCTACAATGAGCAGTTCTTC.

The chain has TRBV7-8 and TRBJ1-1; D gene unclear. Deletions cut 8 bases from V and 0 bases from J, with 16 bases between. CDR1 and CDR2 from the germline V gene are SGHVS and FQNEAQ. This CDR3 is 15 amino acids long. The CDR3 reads CASFSGVFMNTEAFF. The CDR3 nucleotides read TGTGCCAGCTTTTCCGGGGTTTTCATGAACACTGAAGCTTTCTTT.

DNA of the CDR3: TGTGCCTGGATCCAGGGTCGGACTGAAGCTTTCTTT. Its translation is CAWIQGRTEAFF. The chain carries TRBV30 and TRBJ1-1; the D gene is possibly TRBD1 (5 bases). The V end lost 4 bases, the J end lost 5 bases, and 11 bases lay between the germline ends. The CDR3 runs 12 residues. CDR1 and CDR2 (germline): GTSNPN, SVGIG (reference sequence).

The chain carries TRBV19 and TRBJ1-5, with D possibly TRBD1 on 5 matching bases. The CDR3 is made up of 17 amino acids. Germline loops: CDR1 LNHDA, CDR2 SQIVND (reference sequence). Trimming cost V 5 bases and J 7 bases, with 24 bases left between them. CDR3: CASSPRGNLASRQPQHF. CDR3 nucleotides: TGTGCCAGTAGTCCCCGGGGGAATTTGGCTAGCCGCCAGCCCCAGCATTTT.

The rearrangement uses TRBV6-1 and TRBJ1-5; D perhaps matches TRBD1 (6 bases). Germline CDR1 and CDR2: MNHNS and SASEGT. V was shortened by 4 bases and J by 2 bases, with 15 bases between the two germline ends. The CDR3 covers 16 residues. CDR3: CASSARGHGGNQPQHF. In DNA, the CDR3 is TGTGCCAGCAGTGCGAGGGGACATGGTGGCAATCAGCCCCAGCATTTT.

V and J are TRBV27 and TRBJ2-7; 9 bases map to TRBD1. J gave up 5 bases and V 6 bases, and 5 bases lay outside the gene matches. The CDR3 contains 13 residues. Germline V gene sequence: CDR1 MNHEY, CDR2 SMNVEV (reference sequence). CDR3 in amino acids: CASSPGTGHEQYF. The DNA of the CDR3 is TGTGCCAGCAGCCCCGGGACAGGGCACGAGCAGTACTTC.

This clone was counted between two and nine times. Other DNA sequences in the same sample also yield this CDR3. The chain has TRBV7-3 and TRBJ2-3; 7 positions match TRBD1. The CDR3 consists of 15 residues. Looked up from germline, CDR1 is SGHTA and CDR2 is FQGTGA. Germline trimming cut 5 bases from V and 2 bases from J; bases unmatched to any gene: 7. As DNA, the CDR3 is TGTGCCAGCAGCGCCTACACAGGGGTCACAGATACGCAGTATTTT. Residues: CASSAYTGVTDTQYF.

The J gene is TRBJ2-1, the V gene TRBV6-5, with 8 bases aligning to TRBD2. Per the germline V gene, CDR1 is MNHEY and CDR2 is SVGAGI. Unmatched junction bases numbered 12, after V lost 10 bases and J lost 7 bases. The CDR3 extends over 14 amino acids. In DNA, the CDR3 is TGTGCCACCGTGGGAGATAGCGGGACGAATGAGCAGTTCTTC. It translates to CATVGDSGTNEQFF.

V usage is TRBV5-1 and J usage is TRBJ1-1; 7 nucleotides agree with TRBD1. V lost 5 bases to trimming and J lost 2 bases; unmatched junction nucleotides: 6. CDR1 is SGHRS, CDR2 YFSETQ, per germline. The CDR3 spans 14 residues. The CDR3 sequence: CASSRDRGNTEAFF. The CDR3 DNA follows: TGCGCCAGCAGTCGGGACAGAGGAAACACTGAAGCTTTCTTT.